This is a list of T cell receptor beta chains from one sample in a study of shared clonotypes between healthy human individuals. Using immunoSEQ multiplex PCR, the repertoire was profiled, and TCRdb retains in-frame clones only, with some absent. The sample lists approximately 1.9 million clones; around 95% were seen once. Material: naive CD8+ T cells from PBMCs. The receptors shown here come from a man in his late teens or twenties in good health. Some clones in this sample may be carry-over from other donors' samples. The CDR3 runs from the conserved cysteine through the conserved F or W. A D gene is named only where the DNA matches it firmly. Only some rows state a clone size, as once, few, many or a class for expanded clones.

TRBJ2-7	NA	TRBV27	NA	CASSLRLTTYEQYF	TGTGCCAGCAGTTTAAGGCTGACTACCTACGAGCAGTACTTC
TRBJ2-3	NA	TRBV6-1	NA	CASSEDGRGADTQYF	TGTGCCAGCAGTGAAGACGGGAGAGGAGCAGATACGCAGTATTTT
TRBJ1-5	NA	TRBV4-1	NA	CASSQEVSWQGNQPQHF	TGCGCCAGCAGCCAAGAGGTGTCTTGGCAGGGTAATCAGCCCCAGCATTTT
TRBJ2-7	NA	TRBV13	NA	CASSNTGGARDEQYF	TGTGCCAGCAGCAATACTGGGGGGGCGCGAGACGAGCAGTACTTC
TRBJ1-4	NA	TRBV29-1	TRBD1	CSVVDRGDNEKLFF	TGCAGCGTCGTTGACAGGGGTGATAATGAAAAACTGTTTTTT
TRBJ2-5	NA	TRBV27	TRBD1	CASSVTGGWETQYF	TGTGCCAGCAGCGTTACAGGGGGCTGGGAGACCCAGTACTTC
TRBJ1-2	NA	TRBV28	TRBD1	CASSLSLTGTGDGYTF	TGTGCCAGCAGTTTATCCTTAACCGGGACAGGGGATGGCTACACCTTC
TRBJ2-1	NA	TRBV27	NA	CASSSTTRVAYNEQFF	TGTGCCAGCAGTTCAACTACCAGAGTAGCCTACAATGAGCAGTTCTTC
TRBJ2-1	NA	TRBV7-9	TRBD1	CASSPDRDRSGEQFF	TGTGCCAGCAGCCCCGACAGGGACCGATCCGGTGAGCAGTTCTTC
TRBJ1-4	NA	TRBV7-9	NA	CASSLSGFNEKLFF	TGTGCCAGCAGCTTATCAGGGTTTAATGAAAAACTGTTTTTT
TRBJ2-1	NA	TRBV11-2	NA	CASSAHGLSSYNEQFF	TGTGCCAGCAGCGCACACGGCCTAAGCTCCTACAATGAGCAGTTCTTC
TRBJ2-7	NA	TRBV9	TRBD1	CASSLGQGWTEQYF	TGTGCCAGCAGCCTCGGACAGGGTTGGACCGAGCAGTACTTC
TRBJ1-4	NA	TRBV4-3	NA	CASSQDGTPNEKLFF	TGCGCCAGCAGCCAAGATGGGACTCCTAATGAAAAACTGTTTTTT
TRBJ2-7	NA	TRBV18	NA	CASSRGRFESIYEQYF	TGTGCCAGCTCACGGGGCCGTTTTGAGAGTATCTACGAGCAGTACTTC
TRBJ2-7	NA	TRBV19	TRBD1	CASRSPGQGDEQYF	TGTGCCAGTAGGTCTCCGGGACAGGGCGACGAGCAGTACTTC
TRBJ2-5	NA	TRBV6-1	NA	CASSVRGAPETQYF	TGTGCCAGCAGTGTCCGGGGCGCTCCAGAGACCCAGTACTTC
TRBJ2-7	NA	TRBV7-8	NA	CASSLRRIGYEQYF	TGTGCCAGCAGCTTGAGACGTATAGGCTACGAGCAGTACTTC
TRBJ2-2	NA	TRBV7-3	NA	CASSFSSGELFF	TGTGCCAGCAGCTTTTCTTCGGGGGAGCTGTTTTTT
TRBJ2-5	once	TRBV14	NA	CASSQGGQRGAQYF	TGTGCCAGCAGCCAAGGGGGGCAGAGAGGGGCCCAGTACTTC
TRBJ1-2	NA	TRBV19	NA	CASLPGQGHYGYTF	TGTGCCTCCCTTCCGGGACAAGGACACTATGGCTACACCTTC
TRBJ2-2	NA	TRBV14	NA	CASSWLNTGELFF	TGTGCCAGCAGCTGGTTAAACACCGGGGAGCTGTTTTTT
TRBJ2-7	once	TRBV7-8	NA	CASSLEGGFVYEQYF	TGTGCCAGCAGCTTAGAGGGGGGTTTTGTCTACGAGCAGTACTTC
TRBJ1-2	NA	TRBV30	NA	CAWRKGGGGYTF	TGTGCCTGGAGAAAGGGCGGTGGGGGCTACACCTTC
TRBJ2-1	NA	TRBV19	NA	CASNGRVSDNEQFF	TGTGCCAGTAACGGCAGGGTCTCTGACAATGAGCAGTTCTTC
TRBJ1-4	NA	TRBV19	NA	CASLGTIEEKLFF	TGTGCCAGTCTGGGGACAATCGAGGAAAAACTGTTTTTT
TRBJ2-7	NA	TRBV5-8	NA	CASSSDSWLYEQYF	TGTGCCAGCAGCTCGGACAGCTGGCTCTACGAGCAGTACTTC
TRBJ1-4	NA	TRBV28	NA	CASSLRGPYKGEKLFF	TGTGCCAGCAGCCTAAGGGGTCCATACAAGGGGGAAAAACTGTTTTTT
TRBJ2-7	NA	TRBV4-2	TRBD2	CASRESAGGPYEQYF	TGTGCCAGCAGAGAGTCCGCGGGAGGCCCCTACGAGCAGTACTTC
TRBJ1-2	NA	TRBV7-9	TRBD1	CASSSAGGGGYGYTF	TGTGCCAGCAGCTCCGCAGGGGGCGGCGGCTATGGCTACACCTTC
TRBJ2-2	few	TRBV6-6	NA	CASSALPPPPELFF	TGTGCCAGCAGTGCGCTACCTCCCCCCCCAGAGCTGTTTTTT
TRBJ2-7	NA	TRBV27	TRBD1	CASSRTGDYEQYF	TGTGCCAGCAGCAGGACAGGGGACTACGAGCAGTACTTC
TRBJ2-3	NA	TRBV5-8	NA	CASSPFAGPTDTQYF	TGTGCCAGCAGCCCGTTCGCGGGACCCACAGATACGCAGTATTTT
TRBJ1-1	NA	TRBV30	NA	CAWRAEGTEAFF	TGTGCCTGGCGGGCGGAGGGCACTGAAGCTTTCTTT
TRBJ2-5	NA	TRBV29-1	NA	CSVEDRRVHEGSQYF	TGCAGCGTTGAAGATCGGAGGGTCCACGAGGGGTCCCAGTACTTC
TRBJ2-1	NA	TRBV7-8	NA	CASIVGGANNEQFF	TGTGCCAGCATCGTAGGAGGGGCCAACAATGAGCAGTTCTTC
TRBJ2-3	NA	TRBV10-3	TRBD1	CAIRTGTGINENTQYF	TGTGCCATCAGGACCGGGACAGGGATAAATGAGAATACGCAGTATTTT
TRBJ2-1	once	TRBV10-3	TRBD1	CAISEMVGPPKPGTGTEQFF	TGTGCCATCAGTGAGATGGTTGGGCCGCCCAAACCCGGGACAGGGACGGAGCAGTTCTTC